These 11 T cell receptor beta chains were sequenced from one sample in a study of high-grade serous ovarian cancer treatment subgroups. Assay: immunoSEQ multiplex PCR; the TCRdb copy retains only in-frame clones and omits some. The sample shows around 8,000 clones, approximately 72% of them seen only once. Tumor tissue was taken before any definitive surgery or chemotherapy was given. Sequencing was done on a sample of tumor tissue. The receptor source for this set is a human donor with high-grade serous ovarian cancer.

The chain employs TRBV5-1 and TRBJ1-1; 9 positions agree with TRBD1. V dropped 3 bases and J dropped 7; count of bases not matched to a gene: 7. The length of the CDR3 is 14 residues. Germline V gene data show CDR1 as SGHRS and CDR2 as YFSETQ. The CDR3 region has the DNA TGCGCCAGCAGCTCACACCCGGACAGGGGTGAAGCTTTCTTT. Amino acids: CASSSHPDRGEAFF.

This chain joins TRBV6-1 and TRBJ2-3; 14 positions match TRBD2. CDR3 length equals 15 residues. Germline V gene lookup returns CDR1 MNHNS and CDR2 SASEGT. With V trimmed by 8 bases and J by 6 bases, 7 bases remained unmatched. DNA for the CDR3: TGTGCCAGCCAGAGACTAGCGGGAGGGGGGGATACGCAGTATTTT. Translation gives CASQRLAGGGDTQYF.

V and J are TRBV28 and TRBJ2-5; 7 nucleotides line up with TRBD1. J lost 3 bases, V lost 6 bases, and 7 bases had no gene match. The CDR3 is made up of 14 amino acids. Germline V gene lookup returns CDR1 MDHEN and CDR2 SYDVKM. CDR3 sequence reads: CASSSGTVKETQYF. The CDR3 DNA sequence: TGTGCCAGCAGCTCTGGGACAGTAAAAGAGACCCAGTACTTC. The full variable domain, completed using reference TRBV28 and TRBJ2-5, is DVKVTQSSRYLVKRTGEKVFLECVQDMDHENMFWYRQDPGLGLRLIYFSYDVKMKEKGDIPEGYSVSREKKERFSLILESASTNQTSMYLCASSSGTVKETQYFGPGTRLLVL.

The chain combines TRBV7-8 with TRBJ2-7; tentatively, D is TRBD2 (7 bases). CDR3 size: 15 residues. The V end lost 7 bases, the J end lost 7 bases, and 23 bases lay between the germline ends. CDR1 is SGHVS, CDR2 FQNEAQ, per germline. The CDR3 sequence: CASTSGGANLYEQYF. In nucleotides, the CDR3 is TGTGCCAGCACCTCGGGGGGCGCGAACCTCTATGAGCAGTACTTC.

The chain couples TRBV12-5 to TRBJ2-1; D not resolved. CDR1 and CDR2 (germline): LGHNT, FRNRAP. V lost 0 bases and J lost 9, with 9 bases in between. This CDR3 region has 13 residues. The CDR3 loop reads CASGLVRAIEQFF. The CDR3 nucleotides are TGTGCTAGTGGTTTGGTACGGGCGATTGAGCAGTTCTTC. The full variable domain, rest sourced from reference TRBV12-5 and TRBJ2-1, is DARVTQTPRHKVTEMGQEVTMRCQPILGHNTVFWYRQTMMQGLELLAYFRNRAPLDDSGMPKDRFSAEMPDATLATLKIQPSEPRDSAVYFCASGLVRAIEQFFGPGTRLTVL.

V and J are TRBV7-9 and TRBJ1-2; perhaps TRBD1 as D (5 bases). Per germline, CDR1 SEHNR and CDR2 FQNEAQ (reference sequence). V lost 4 bases and J 2 bases, leaving 23 bases between the germline ends. This CDR3 has 18 amino acids. This CDR3 reads CASSSTRKGPPRNYGYTF. The CDR3 nucleotides are TGTGCCAGCAGCTCCACACGAAAGGGACCTCCGAGGAACTATGGCTACACCTTC.

A few counts support this clone. The genes are TRBV7-9 and TRBJ2-1; 10 bases line up with TRBD2. The germline V gene encodes CDR1 SEHNR and CDR2 FQNEAQ (reference sequence). V lost 2 bases to trimming and J lost 5 bases; unmatched junction nucleotides: 12. The length of the CDR3 is 18 residues. For the CDR3, the DNA is TGTGCCAGCAGCTTAAGGGGGGGGAGCGGGAGGGGAAACAATGAGCAGTTCTTC. Translation gives CASSLRGGSGRGNNEQFF.

This clone was seen more than once but under ten times. The V and J genes are TRBV7-9 and TRBJ1-2, with 9 nucleotides matching TRBD1. This CDR3 is 16 amino acids long. With V trimmed by 1 base and J by 3 bases, 6 bases remained unmatched. Germline CDR1 reads SEHNR; CDR2 reads FQNEAQ (reference sequence). The CDR3 is CASSLGGQGADYGYTF. The CDR3 coding sequence is TGTGCCAGCAGCTTAGGGGGACAGGGCGCAGACTATGGCTACACCTTC.

In this sample, this clone turned up a few times. The chain recombines TRBV2 with TRBJ1-5; D is unresolved. V lost 2 bases and J lost 3, with 8 bases in between. The CDR3 extends over 14 amino acids. Germline V CDR1 and CDR2: SNHLY, FYNNEI. The CDR3 loop reads CASSEQAFNQPQHF. The CDR3 nucleotides read TGTGCCAGCAGTGAACAGGCTTTCAATCAGCCCCAGCATTTT.

The chain couples TRBV7-9 to TRBJ1-5; 9 bases line up with TRBD1. This CDR3 has 14 amino acids. The V gene end was trimmed by 5 bases and the J gene end by 6 bases; junction bases not matched to a gene: 5. CDR1 SEHNR and CDR2 FQNEAQ come from the germline V gene (reference sequence). CDR3 bases: TGTGCCAGCAGCAGGACAGGGGACCGTCAGCCCCAGCATTTT. As protein: CASSRTGDRQPQHF.

Only a few counts were recorded for this clone. The chain is built from TRBV7-9 and TRBJ1-5; no clear D. Per the germline V gene, CDR1 is SEHNR and CDR2 is FQNEAQ (reference sequence). The V and J ends lost 5 bases and 0 bases respectively, with 8 bases between them. This CDR3 is built from 14 residues. CDR3 coding DNA: TGTGCCAGCAGCCCGATGGTTAGCAATCAGCCCCAGCATTTT. This sequence encodes CASSPMVSNQPQHF. Drawing the rest from reference TRBV7-9 and TRBJ1-5, the complete variable domain is DTGVSQNPRHKITKRGQNVTFRCDPISEHNRLYWYRQTLGQGPEFLTYFQNEAQLEKSRLLSDRFSAERPKGSFSTLEIQRTEQGDSAMYLCASSPMVSNQPQHFGDGTRLSIL.